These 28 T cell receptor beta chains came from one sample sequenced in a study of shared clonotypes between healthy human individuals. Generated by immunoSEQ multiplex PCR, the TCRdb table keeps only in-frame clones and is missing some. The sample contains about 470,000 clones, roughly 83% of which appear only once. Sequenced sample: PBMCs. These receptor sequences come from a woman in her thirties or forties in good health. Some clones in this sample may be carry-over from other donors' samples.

The CDR3 protein is CASSLDLAGTSDTQYF. CDR3 bases: TGTGCCAGCAGCTTGGATCTAGCGGGAACGTCAGATACGCAGTATTTT. The chain links TRBV5-6 to TRBJ2-3; 9 bases map to TRBD2. Losses at the gene ends were 0 bases for V and 4 bases for J; bases not matched to a gene: 6. The V gene's germline CDR1 is SGHDT and CDR2 YYEEEE. The CDR3 extends over 16 amino acids.

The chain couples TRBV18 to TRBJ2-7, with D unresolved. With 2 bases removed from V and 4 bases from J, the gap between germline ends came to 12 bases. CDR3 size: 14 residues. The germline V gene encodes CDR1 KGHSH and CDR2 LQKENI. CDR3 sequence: CASSPSRNPYEQYF. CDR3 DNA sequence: TGTGCCAGCTCACCATCGAGAAACCCGTACGAGCAGTACTTC.

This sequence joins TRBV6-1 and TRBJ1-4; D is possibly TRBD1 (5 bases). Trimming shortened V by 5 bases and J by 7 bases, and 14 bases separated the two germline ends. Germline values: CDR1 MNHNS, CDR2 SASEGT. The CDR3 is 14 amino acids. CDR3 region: CASSRTQWSEKLFF. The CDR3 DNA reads TGTGCCAGCAGTAGGACACAGTGGAGTGAAAAACTGTTTTTT.

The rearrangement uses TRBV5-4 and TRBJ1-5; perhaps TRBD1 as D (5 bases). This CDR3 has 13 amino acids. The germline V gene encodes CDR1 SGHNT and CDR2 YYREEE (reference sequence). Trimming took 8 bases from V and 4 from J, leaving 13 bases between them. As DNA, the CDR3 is TGTGCCAGTCAGGGTACTTCTAATCAGCCCCAGCATTTT. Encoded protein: CASQGTSNQPQHF. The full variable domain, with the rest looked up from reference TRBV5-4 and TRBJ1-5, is ETGVTQSPTHLIKTRGQQVTLRCSSQSGHNTVSWYQQALGQGPQFIFQYYREEENGRGNFPPRFSGLQFPNYSSELNVNALELDDSALYLCASQGTSNQPQHFGDGTRLSIL.

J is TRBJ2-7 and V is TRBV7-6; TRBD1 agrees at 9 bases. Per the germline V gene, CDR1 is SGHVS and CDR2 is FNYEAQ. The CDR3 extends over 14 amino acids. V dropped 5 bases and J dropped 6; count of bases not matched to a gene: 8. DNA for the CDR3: TGTGCCAGCAGCCTTCGAGACAGGGGGGGCGAGCAGTACTTC. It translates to CASSLRDRGGEQYF.

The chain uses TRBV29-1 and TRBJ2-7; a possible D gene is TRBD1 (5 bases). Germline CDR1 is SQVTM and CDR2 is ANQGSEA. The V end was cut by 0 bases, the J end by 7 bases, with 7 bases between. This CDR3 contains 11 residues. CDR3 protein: CSVEDRVEQYF. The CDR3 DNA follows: TGCAGCGTTGAAGACAGGGTTGAGCAGTACTTC.

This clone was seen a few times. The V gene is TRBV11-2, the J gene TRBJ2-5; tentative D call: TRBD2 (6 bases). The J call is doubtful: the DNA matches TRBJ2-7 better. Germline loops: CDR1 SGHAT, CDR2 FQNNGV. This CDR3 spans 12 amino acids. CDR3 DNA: TGTGCCAGCAGCCGGTGGCGGGGCGAGCAGTACTTC. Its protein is CASSRWRGEQYF.

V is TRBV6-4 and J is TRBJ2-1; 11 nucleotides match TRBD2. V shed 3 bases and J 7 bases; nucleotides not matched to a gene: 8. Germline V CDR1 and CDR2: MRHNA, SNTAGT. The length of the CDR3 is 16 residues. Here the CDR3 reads CASSEIWTSGLNEQFF. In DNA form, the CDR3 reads TGTGCCAGCAGTGAAATCTGGACTAGCGGGTTGAATGAGCAGTTCTTC.

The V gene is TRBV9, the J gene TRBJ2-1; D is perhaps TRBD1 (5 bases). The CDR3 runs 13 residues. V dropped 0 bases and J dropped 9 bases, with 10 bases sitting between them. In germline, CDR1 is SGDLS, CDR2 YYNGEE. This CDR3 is CASSVAAGLEQFF. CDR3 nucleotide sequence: TGTGCCAGCAGCGTAGCGGCAGGGCTTGAGCAGTTCTTC.

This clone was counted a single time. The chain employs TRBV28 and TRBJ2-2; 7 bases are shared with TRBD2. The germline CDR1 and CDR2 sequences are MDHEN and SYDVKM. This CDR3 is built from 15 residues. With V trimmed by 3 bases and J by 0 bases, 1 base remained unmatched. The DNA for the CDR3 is TGTGCCAGCAGTTTGGGGGGGACGAACACCGGGGAGCTGTTTTTT. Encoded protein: CASSLGGTNTGELFF.

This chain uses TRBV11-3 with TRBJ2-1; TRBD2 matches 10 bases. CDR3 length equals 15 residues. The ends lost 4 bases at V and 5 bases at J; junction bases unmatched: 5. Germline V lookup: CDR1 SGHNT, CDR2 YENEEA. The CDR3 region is CASSYGLAENNEQFF. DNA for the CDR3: TGTGCCAGCAGCTATGGACTAGCGGAGAACAATGAGCAGTTCTTC.

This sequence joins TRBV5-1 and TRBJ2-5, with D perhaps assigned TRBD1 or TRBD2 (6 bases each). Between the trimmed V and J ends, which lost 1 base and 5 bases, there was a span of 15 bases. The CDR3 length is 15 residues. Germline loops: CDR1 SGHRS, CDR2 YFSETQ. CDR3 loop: CASSLLGGLSETQYF. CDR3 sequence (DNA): TGCGCCAGCAGCTTGTTGGGGGGCTTATCGGAGACCCAGTACTTC.

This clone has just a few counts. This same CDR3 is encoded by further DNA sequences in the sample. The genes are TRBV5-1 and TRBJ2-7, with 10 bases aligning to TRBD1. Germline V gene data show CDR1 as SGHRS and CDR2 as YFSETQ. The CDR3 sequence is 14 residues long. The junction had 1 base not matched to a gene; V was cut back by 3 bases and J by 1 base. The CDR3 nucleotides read TGCGCCAGCAGCTCGGGACAGGGGTCCTACGAGCAGTACTTC. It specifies CASSSGQGSYEQYF.

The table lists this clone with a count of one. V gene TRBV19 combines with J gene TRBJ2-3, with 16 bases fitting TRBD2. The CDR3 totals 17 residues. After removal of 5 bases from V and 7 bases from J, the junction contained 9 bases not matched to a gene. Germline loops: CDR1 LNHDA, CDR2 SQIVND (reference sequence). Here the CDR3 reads CASSAKGLAGGPYTQYF. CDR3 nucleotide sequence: TGTGCCAGTAGTGCCAAGGGACTAGCGGGAGGGCCTTATACGCAGTATTTT.

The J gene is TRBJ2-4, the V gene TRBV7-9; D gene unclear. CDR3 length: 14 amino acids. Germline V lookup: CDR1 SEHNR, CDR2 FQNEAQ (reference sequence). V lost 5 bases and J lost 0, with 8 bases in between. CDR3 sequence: CASSPGIAKNIQYF. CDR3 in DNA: TGTGCCAGCAGCCCAGGCATAGCCAAAAACATTCAGTACTTC. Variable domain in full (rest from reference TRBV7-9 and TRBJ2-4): DTGVSQNPRHKITKRGQNVTFRCDPISEHNRLYWYRQTLGQGPEFLTYFQNEAQLEKSRLLSDRFSAERPKGSFSTLEIQRTEQGDSAMYLCASSPGIAKNIQYFGAGTRLSVL.

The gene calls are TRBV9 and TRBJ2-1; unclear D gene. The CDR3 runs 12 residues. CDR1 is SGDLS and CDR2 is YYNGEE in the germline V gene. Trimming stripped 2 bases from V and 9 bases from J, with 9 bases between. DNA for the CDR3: TGTGCCAGCAGCGTTACCCAGACTGAGCAGTTCTTC. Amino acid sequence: CASSVTQTEQFF.

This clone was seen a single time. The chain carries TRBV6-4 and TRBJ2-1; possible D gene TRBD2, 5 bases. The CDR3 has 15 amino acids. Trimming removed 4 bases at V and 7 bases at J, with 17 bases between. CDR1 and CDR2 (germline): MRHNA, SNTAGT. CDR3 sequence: CASSASGGEGNEQFF. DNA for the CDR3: TGTGCCAGCAGTGCGTCTGGCGGAGAGGGAAATGAGCAGTTCTTC.

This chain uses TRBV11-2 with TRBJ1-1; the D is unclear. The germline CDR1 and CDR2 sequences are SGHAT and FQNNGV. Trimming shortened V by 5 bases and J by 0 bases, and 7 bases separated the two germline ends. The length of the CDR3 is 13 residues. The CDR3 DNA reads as TGTGCCAGCAGCCCCCAGCTGAACACTGAAGCTTTCTTT. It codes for CASSPQLNTEAFF. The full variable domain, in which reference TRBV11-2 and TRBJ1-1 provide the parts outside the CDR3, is EAGVAQSPRYKIIEKRQSVAFWCNPISGHATLYWYQQILGQGPKLLIQFQNNGVVDDSQLPKDRFSAERLKGVDSTLKIQPAKLEDSAVYLCASSPQLNTEAFFGQGTRLTVV.

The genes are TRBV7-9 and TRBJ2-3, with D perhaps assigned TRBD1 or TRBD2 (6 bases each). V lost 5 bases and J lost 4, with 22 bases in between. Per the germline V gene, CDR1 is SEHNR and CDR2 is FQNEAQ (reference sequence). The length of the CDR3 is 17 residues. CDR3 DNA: TGTGCCAGCAGCCCGGGCTTGGGGGCCGGGGGCTCAGATACGCAGTATTTT. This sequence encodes CASSPGLGAGGSDTQYF.

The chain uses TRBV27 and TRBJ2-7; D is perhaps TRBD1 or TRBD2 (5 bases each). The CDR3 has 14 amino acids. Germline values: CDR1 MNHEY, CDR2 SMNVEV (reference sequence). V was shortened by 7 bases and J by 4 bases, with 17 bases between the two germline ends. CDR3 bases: TGTGCCAGCAAAGTTCCGGGACGCACATACGAGCAGTACTTC. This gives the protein CASKVPGRTYEQYF.

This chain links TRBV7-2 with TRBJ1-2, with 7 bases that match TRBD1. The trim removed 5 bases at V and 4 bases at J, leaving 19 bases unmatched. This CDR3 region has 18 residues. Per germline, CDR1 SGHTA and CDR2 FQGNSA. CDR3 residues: CASSTNRGGWIGAYGYTF. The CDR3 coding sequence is TGTGCCAGCAGCACCAACAGGGGTGGGTGGATCGGCGCCTATGGCTACACCTTC. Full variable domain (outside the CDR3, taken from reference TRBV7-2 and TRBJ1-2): GAGVSQSPSNKVTEKGKDVELRCDPISGHTALYWYRQSLGQGLEFLIYFQGNSAPDKSGLPSDRFSAERTGGSVSTLTIQRTQQEDSAVYLCASSTNRGGWIGAYGYTFGSGTRLTVV.

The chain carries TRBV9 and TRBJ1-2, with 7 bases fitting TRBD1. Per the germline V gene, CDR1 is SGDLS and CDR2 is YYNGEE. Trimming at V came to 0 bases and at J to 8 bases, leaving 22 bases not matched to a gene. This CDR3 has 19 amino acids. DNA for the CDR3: TGTGCCAGCAGCGTAGAGGGGGCGCGTCATCCCCTTAAGGTCTACGGCTACACCTTC. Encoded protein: CASSVEGARHPLKVYGYTF.

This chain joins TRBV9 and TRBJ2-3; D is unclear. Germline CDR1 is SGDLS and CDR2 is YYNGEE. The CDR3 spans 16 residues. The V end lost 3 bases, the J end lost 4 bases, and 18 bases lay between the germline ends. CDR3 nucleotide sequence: TGTGCCAGCAGCGCTAGGTCGAGCCATGGGTCAGATACGCAGTATTTT. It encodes CASSARSSHGSDTQYF.

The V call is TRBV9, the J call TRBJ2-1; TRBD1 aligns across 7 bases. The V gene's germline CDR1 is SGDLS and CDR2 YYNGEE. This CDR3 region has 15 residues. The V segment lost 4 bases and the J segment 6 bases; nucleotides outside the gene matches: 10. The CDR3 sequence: CASSTTGTAVNEQFF. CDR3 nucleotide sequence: TGTGCCAGCAGCACAACCGGGACAGCTGTCAATGAGCAGTTCTTC.

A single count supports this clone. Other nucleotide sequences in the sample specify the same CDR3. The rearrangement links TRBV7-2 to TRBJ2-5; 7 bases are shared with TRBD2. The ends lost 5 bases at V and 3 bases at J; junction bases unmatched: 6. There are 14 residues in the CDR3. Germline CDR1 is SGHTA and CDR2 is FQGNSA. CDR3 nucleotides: TGTGCCAGCAGCCCGGCGGGAGCCGAAGAGACCCAGTACTTC. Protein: CASSPAGAEETQYF.

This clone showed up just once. CDR3 loop: CASSSTSGGRNTQYF. In DNA form, the CDR3 reads TGTGCCAGCAGCTCGACTAGCGGAGGGCGGAATACGCAGTATTTT. The chain combines TRBV7-6 with TRBJ2-3; 9 bases align to TRBD2. J gave up 7 bases and V 4 bases, and 9 bases lay outside the gene matches. Germline loops: CDR1 SGHVS, CDR2 FNYEAQ. The CDR3 spans 15 residues.

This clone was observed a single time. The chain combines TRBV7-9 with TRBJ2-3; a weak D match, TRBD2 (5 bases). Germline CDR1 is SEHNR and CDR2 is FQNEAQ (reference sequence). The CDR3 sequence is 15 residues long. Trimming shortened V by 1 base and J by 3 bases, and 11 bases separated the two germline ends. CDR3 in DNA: TGTGCCAGCAGCTTAGGCAGCGGCCCTACAGATACGCAGTATTTT. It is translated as CASSLGSGPTDTQYF.

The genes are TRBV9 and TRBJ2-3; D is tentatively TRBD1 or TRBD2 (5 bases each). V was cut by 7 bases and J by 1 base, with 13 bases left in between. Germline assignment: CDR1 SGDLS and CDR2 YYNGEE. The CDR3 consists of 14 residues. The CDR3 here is CASGSRGGTDTQYF. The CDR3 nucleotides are TGTGCCAGCGGGTCCAGAGGGGGCACAGATACGCAGTATTTT.